Given below is one TCR beta chain in context. CDR3 length: 13 residues. CDR1 and CDR2 from the germline V gene are MNHNY and SVGAGI (reference sequence). Trimming took 2 bases from V and 11 from J, leaving 14 bases between them. Produced via immunoSEQ multiplex PCR; TCRdb's table is partial and in-frame only. The sample yields more than 300,000 clones, 86% seen once. These data are taken from a study of blood T cell repertoires in COVID-19. What was sequenced was peripheral blood. This chain joins TRBV6-6 and TRBJ2-3; D may be TRBD2 (6 bases). The TCR was taken from a woman in her forties or fifties with acute or convalescent COVID-19. The CDR3 sequence: CASSYRDSGGQYF. CDR3 bases: TGTGCCAGCAGTTACAGGGACTCTGGGGGGCAGTATTTT.